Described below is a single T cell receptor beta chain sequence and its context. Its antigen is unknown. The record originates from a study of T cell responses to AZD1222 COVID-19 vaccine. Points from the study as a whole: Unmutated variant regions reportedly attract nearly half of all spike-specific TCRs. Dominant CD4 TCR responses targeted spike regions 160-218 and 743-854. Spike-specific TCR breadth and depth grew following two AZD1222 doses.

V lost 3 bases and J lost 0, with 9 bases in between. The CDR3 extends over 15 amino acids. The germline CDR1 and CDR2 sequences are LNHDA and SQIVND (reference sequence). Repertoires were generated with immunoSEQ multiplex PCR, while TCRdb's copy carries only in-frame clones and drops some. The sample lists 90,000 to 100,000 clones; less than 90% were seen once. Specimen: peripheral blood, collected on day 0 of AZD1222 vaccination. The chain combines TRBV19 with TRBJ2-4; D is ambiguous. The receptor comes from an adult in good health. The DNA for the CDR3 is TGTGCCAGTAGTATTGCGGCACTAGCCAAAAACATTCAGTACTTC. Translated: CASSIAALAKNIQYF.